Following are 22 T cell receptor beta chains from one sample sequenced in a study of technical replicates of blood from several donors. The method was immunoSEQ multiplex PCR; TCRdb's version includes in-frame clones alone and lacks a portion of them. Among about 66,000 clones listed, around 91% were seen once. Source material: T cells isolated from PBMCs. The receptors shown here come from a human donor in good health.

The chain recombines TRBV5-1 with TRBJ1-3; possibly TRBD1 for D (5 bases). Trimming removed 4 bases from V and 0 bases from J, with 20 bases in between. The CDR3 is 18 residues long. Germline loops: CDR1 SGHRS, CDR2 YFSETQ. The DNA for the CDR3 is TGCGCCAGCAGCCTAGGGGTAATCCGGCTTGACTCTGGAAACACCATATATTTT. This encodes CASSLGVIRLDSGNTIYF.

The chain recombines TRBV29-1 with TRBJ1-1, with 8 bases that match TRBD1. The CDR3 extends over 12 amino acids. Unmatched junction bases numbered 6, after V lost 6 bases and J lost 6 bases. Germline loops: CDR1 SQVTM, CDR2 ANQGSEA. In DNA form, the CDR3 reads TGCAGCGTCTACCCAGGGGGCTCTGAAGCTTTCTTT. Its translation: CSVYPGGSEAFF.

The chain employs TRBV6-1 and TRBJ1-1, with D tentatively TRBD1 (6 bases). Trimming shortened V by 7 bases and J by 9 bases, and 15 bases separated the two germline ends. The CDR3 has 12 residues. The germline gives CDR1 MNHNS, CDR2 SASEGT. Here the CDR3 DNA reads TGTGCCAGCATCAAACAGGGCTTGCAAGCTTTCTTT. Translated, it gives CASIKQGLQAFF.

The chain has TRBV28 and TRBJ1-2, with TRBD1 identical over 9 bases. Germline V CDR1 and CDR2: MDHEN, SYDVKM. J lost 4 bases, V lost 9 bases, and 3 bases had no gene match. The CDR3 sequence is 12 residues long. CDR3 region: CASETGGYGYTF. The CDR3 bases are TGTGCCAGTGAGACAGGGGGCTATGGCTACACCTTC.

This clone was seen only a few times. The chain is built from TRBV19 and TRBJ1-1; 8 nucleotides match TRBD1. The CDR3 consists of 14 residues. V gave up 5 bases and J gave up 0 bases; unmatched junction bases: 2. The germline CDR1 and CDR2 sequences are LNHDA and SQIVND (reference sequence). The CDR3 nucleotides are TGTGCCAGTAGTGGACAGGGATTGAACACTGAAGCTTTCTTT. Protein sequence: CASSGQGLNTEAFF.

The rearrangement joins TRBV29-1 to TRBJ1-2; TRBD1 aligns across 9 bases. V dropped 6 bases and J dropped 7; count of bases not matched to a gene: 6. The CDR3 covers 12 residues. Per germline, CDR1 SQVTM and CDR2 ANQGSEA. The chain's CDR3 is CSVGQGHVGYTF. CDR3 coding DNA: TGCAGCGTGGGACAGGGTCATGTTGGCTACACCTTC.

The count of this clone is one. Other DNA variants within this sample encode the same CDR3. V is TRBV4-1 and J is TRBJ2-7; weak D call: TRBD1 (5 bases). The ends were cut back, 3 bases at V and 0 bases at J, with 9 bases in the middle. This CDR3 has 14 amino acids. CDR1 and CDR2 from the germline V gene are MGHRA and YSYEKL. The CDR3 DNA is TGCGCCAGCAGCCAGGGTGACAGCTCCTACGAGCAGTACTTC. Its translation is CASSQGDSSYEQYF.

The chain has TRBV19 and TRBJ1-1, with TRBD1 as a possible D gene (6 bases). In germline, CDR1 is LNHDA, CDR2 SQIVND (reference sequence). The CDR3 consists of 14 residues. The V end was cut by 4 bases, the J end by 5 bases, with 14 bases between. DNA of the CDR3: TGTGCCAGTAGTAATGGGGGCGAGGGGACTGAAGCTTTCTTT. It specifies CASSNGGEGTEAFF. The variable domain in full, with the rest retrieved from reference TRBV19 and TRBJ1-1, is DGGITQSPKYLFRKEGQNVTLSCEQNLNHDAMYWYRQDPGQGLRLIYYSQIVNDFQKGDIAEGYSVSREKKESFPLTVTSAQKNPTAFYLCASSNGGEGTEAFFGQGTRLTVV.

The chain joins TRBV5-8 to TRBJ2-2, with D uncertain. Germline V CDR1 and CDR2: SGHTS, YDEGEE. The V end was cut by 2 bases, the J end by 3 bases, with 8 bases between. The CDR3 length is 14 residues. Here the CDR3 DNA reads TGTGCCAGCAGCTTCGGTATCGACACCGGGGAGCTGTTTTTT. This encodes CASSFGIDTGELFF.

The genes are TRBV5-1 and TRBJ1-2; weak D call: TRBD1 (5 bases). Trimming removed 3 bases from V and 4 bases from J, with 7 bases in between. The CDR3 totals 12 residues. Germline V gene sequence: CDR1 SGHRS, CDR2 YFSETQ. CDR3 in amino acids: CASSSDSYGYTF. The CDR3 nucleotides read TGCGCCAGCAGCTCCGACAGCTATGGCTACACCTTC.

The table lists this clone with a few counts. The gene calls are TRBV9 and TRBJ1-2; no definite D call. The CDR3 has 14 residues. Per germline, CDR1 SGDLS and CDR2 YYNGEE. V gave up 0 bases and J gave up 2 bases, with 8 bases separating them. The CDR3 sequence is CASSVGGQNYGYTF. DNA for the CDR3: TGTGCCAGCAGCGTAGGAGGGCAGAACTATGGCTACACCTTC.

The CDR3 nucleotides are TGTGCCAGCAGTTACCGCCGGGGGAACTCTGGAAACACCATATATTTT. Amino acid sequence: CASSYRRGNSGNTIYF. The rearrangement links TRBV6-8 to TRBJ1-3; D is possibly TRBD1 (5 bases). Germline CDR1 reads MNHGY; CDR2 reads SAAAGT. The length of the CDR3 is 16 residues. V was shortened by 2 bases and J by 0 bases, with 11 bases between the two germline ends.

The rearrangement uses TRBV19 and TRBJ1-2; perhaps TRBD1 as D (6 bases). CDR1 is LNHDA and CDR2 is SQIVND in the germline V gene (reference sequence). This CDR3 spans 14 amino acids. Between the trimmed V and J ends, which lost 6 bases and 6 bases, there was a span of 17 bases. CDR3 nucleotides: TGTGCCAGTAGAAATGGGGGGGGCGCAAATGGCTACACCTTC. It is translated as CASRNGGGANGYTF.

The chain combines TRBV11-2 with TRBJ1-2; 8 bases align to TRBD1. This CDR3 is built from 14 residues. After removal of 3 bases from V and 6 bases from J, the junction contained 6 bases not matched to a gene. CDR1 is SGHAT, CDR2 FQNNGV, per germline. In nucleotides, the CDR3 is TGTGCCAGCAGCTTTAGCGGACAGGGCCATGGCTACACCTTC. It codes for CASSFSGQGHGYTF.

This clone is a singleton in its sample. The chain recombines TRBV5-6 with TRBJ2-1, with 10 bases fitting TRBD2. The CDR3 covers 16 residues. With 0 bases clipped from V and 3 bases from J, the junction kept 3 bases outside the gene matches. Germline V gene lookup returns CDR1 SGHDT and CDR2 YYEEEE. CDR3 residues: CASSLAVAGGYNEQFF. The CDR3, as DNA: TGTGCCAGCAGCTTGGCCGTAGCGGGAGGCTACAATGAGCAGTTCTTC.

The chain is built from TRBV7-9 and TRBJ2-5, with D possibly being TRBD2 (6 bases). CDR1 is SEHNR, CDR2 FQNEAQ, per germline (reference sequence). CDR3 length equals 15 residues. Trimming left V 5 bases short and J 3 bases short, with 16 bases between. CDR3 nucleotide sequence: TGTGCCAGCAGCCCCGGAGGGCCCTCAGAAGAGACCCAGTACTTC. This gives the protein CASSPGGPSEETQYF.

This clone was counted a single time. The V call is TRBV19, the J call TRBJ1-2; D call uncertain. V lost 6 bases and J 5 bases, leaving 13 bases between the germline ends. Germline V gene data show CDR1 as LNHDA and CDR2 as SQIVND (reference sequence). The CDR3 consists of 13 residues. The CDR3 is CASSNTGEYGYTF. CDR3 in DNA: TGTGCCAGTAGCAACACCGGGGAATATGGCTACACCTTC.

The chain joins TRBV6-1 to TRBJ1-1; the match to TRBD1 covers 7 bases. The CDR3 is 14 residues long. The V gene's germline CDR1 is MNHNS and CDR2 SASEGT. V lost 6 bases, J lost 6 bases, and 10 bases stayed unmatched. CDR3 sequence reads: CASRGLTGVPEAFF. CDR3 coding DNA: TGTGCCAGCAGGGGATTAACAGGGGTCCCTGAAGCTTTCTTT.

Only one count was recorded for this clone. This chain joins TRBV28 and TRBJ1-2; unclear D gene. The CDR3 is 13 residues long. V was pared by 4 bases and J by 5 bases, with 11 bases between. Germline assignment: CDR1 MDHEN and CDR2 SYDVKM. DNA of the CDR3: TGTGCCAGCAGTTGGGCCCTGGGTTATGGCTACACCTTC. Its translation: CASSWALGYGYTF.

The rearrangement uses TRBV5-1 and TRBJ1-1; TRBD1 is a possible D gene (5 bases). The germline V gene encodes CDR1 SGHRS and CDR2 YFSETQ. The CDR3 sequence is 17 residues long. Trimming removed 0 bases from V and 0 bases from J, with 15 bases in between. The CDR3 DNA reads as TGCGCCAGCAGCTTGGTAAGGGGAGGTAACATGAACACTGAAGCTTTCTTT. Translation: CASSLVRGGNMNTEAFF.

V gene TRBV9 combines with J gene TRBJ2-7, with TRBD1 identical over 10 bases. The CDR3 is 16 residues long. The germline gives CDR1 SGDLS, CDR2 YYNGEE. Germline trimming cut 2 bases from V and 5 bases from J; bases unmatched to any gene: 10. CDR3 DNA sequence: TGTGCCAGCAGCGTCTCTCCGGGACAGGGGTACCACGAGCAGTACTTC. Protein: CASSVSPGQGYHEQYF.

V gene TRBV7-9 combines with J gene TRBJ2-5; no firm D call. The CDR3 spans 14 residues. Per germline, CDR1 SEHNR and CDR2 FQNEAQ (reference sequence). V lost 5 bases, J lost 5 bases, and 15 bases lay in between. The CDR3 bases are TGTGCCAGCAGCCTCCCTGTTCAGTTGGAGACCCAGTACTTC. Translating it yields CASSLPVQLETQYF.